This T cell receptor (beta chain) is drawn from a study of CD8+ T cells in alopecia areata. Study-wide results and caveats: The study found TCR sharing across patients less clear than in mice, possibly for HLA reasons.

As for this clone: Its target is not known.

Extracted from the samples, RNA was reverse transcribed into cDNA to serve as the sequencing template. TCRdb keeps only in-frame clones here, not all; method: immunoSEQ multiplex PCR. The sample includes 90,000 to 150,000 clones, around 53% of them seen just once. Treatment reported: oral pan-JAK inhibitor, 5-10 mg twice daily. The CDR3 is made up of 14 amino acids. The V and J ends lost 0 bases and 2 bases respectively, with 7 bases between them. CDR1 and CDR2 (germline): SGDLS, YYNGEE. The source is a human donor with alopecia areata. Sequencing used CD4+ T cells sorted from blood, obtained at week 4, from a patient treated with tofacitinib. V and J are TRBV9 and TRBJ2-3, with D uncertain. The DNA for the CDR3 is TGTGCCAGCAGCGTAGCGTCAGTCACAGATACGCAGTATTTT. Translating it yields CASSVASVTDTQYF.